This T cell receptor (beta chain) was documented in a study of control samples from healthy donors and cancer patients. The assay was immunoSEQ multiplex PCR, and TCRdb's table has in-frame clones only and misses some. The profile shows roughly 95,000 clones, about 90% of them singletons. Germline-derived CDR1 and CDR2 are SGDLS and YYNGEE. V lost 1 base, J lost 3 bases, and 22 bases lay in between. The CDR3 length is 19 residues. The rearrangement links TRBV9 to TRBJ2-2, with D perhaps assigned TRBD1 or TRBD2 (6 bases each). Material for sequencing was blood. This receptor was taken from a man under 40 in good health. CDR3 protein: CASSVKGGPGRIYTGELFF. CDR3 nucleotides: TGTGCCAGCAGCGTAAAGGGGGGCCCCGGCCGTATATACACCGGGGAGCTGTTTTTT.